Here is one T cell receptor (beta chain) with its context. Antigen unknown. These data come from a study of T-cell reconstitution after alpha-beta-depleted transplantation in children. Broader study findings: When one year had passed after transplant, most T-cell counts and diversity came from newly produced T cells. At around two months after transplant, the alpha-beta T cells were reportedly derived from several hundred expanded clones that came from non-depleted graft cells. The study traced high day-60 TCRbeta diversity in some patients to surviving recipient T cells and thymic progenitors.

Unique molecular identifiers featured in how the TCRbeta library was prepared. TCRdb reanalysed the PCR reads using MiXCR and keeps one entry per CDR3 protein. The data show about 310,000 distinct CDR3 sequences, approximately 20% seen once. V lost 2 bases and J lost 4, with 6 bases in between. The germline CDR1 and CDR2 sequences are MNHNY and SVGAGI (reference sequence). The CDR3 covers 13 residues. J is TRBJ1-5 and V is TRBV6-6; D remains unclear. The clonotype comes from a male patient younger than 18 who had a stem cell transplant for acute lymphoblastic leukemia, so the T cells may come from the graft donor. Material: PBMCs, mostly from graft donor cells, obtained 180 days after TCRalphabeta/CD19-depleted stem cell transplant. DNA of the CDR3: TGTGCCAGCAGTTACGAGTGGAATCAGCCCCAGCATTTT. Its protein product is CASSYEWNQPQHF.